The T cell receptor beta chain described here comes from a study of identical twins. Study-level points and caveats: Findings came from cross-sectional statistics, without long-term follow-up of donors.

Each cDNA held unique molecular identifiers, and template switching gave it a universal primer site. TCRdb re-analysed the 5' RACE reads in MiXCR, keeping a single row per CDR3 protein. This sample has fewer than 650,000 distinct CDR3 sequences; 9% to 10% occur once, and the top ten carry roughly 3.2%. CDR3 length: 16 amino acids. The V gene's germline CDR1 is SGHTA and CDR2 FQGNSA. V lost 4 bases, J lost 3 bases, and 19 bases lay in between. This clonotype was observed at least ten times. Its antigen is as yet unknown. In addition, the sample was reused for a study of yellow fever vaccine responses in identical twins. That report adds: Reportedly, the response of twins' T cells to the vaccine seemed partly convergent, partly personalized.

This TCR was sampled from a woman aged 18 to 35 in good health. Sequencing was carried out using PBMCs. This chain connects TRBV7-2 to TRBJ2-7; possible D gene TRBD2, 5 bases. This CDR3 reads CASSSRGTSMGYEQYF. CDR3 nucleotides: TGTGCCAGCAGCTCCCGCGGCACTAGTATGGGCTACGAGCAGTACTTC.